Shown below are 11 T cell receptor beta chains from a single sample sequenced in a study of identifying expanded T cells in peripheral blood. Sequencing used immunoSEQ multiplex PCR; TCRdb keeps in-frame clones, though not all of them. The sample holds about 82,000 clones; around nine tenths are singletons and the top ten take 7.3%. The specimen sequenced was blood. The source is a person aged 18 to 70 in good health.

The chain has TRBV6-1 and TRBJ1-1; D unclear. V lost 4 bases, J lost 0 bases, and 9 bases lay in between. The length of the CDR3 is 14 residues. Germline loops: CDR1 MNHNS, CDR2 SASEGT. CDR3 region: CASSVKTVNTEAFF. CDR3 sequence (DNA): TGTGCCAGCAGTGTAAAGACGGTGAACACTGAAGCTTTCTTT.

The chain uses TRBV2 and TRBJ1-1; TRBD1 matches 9 bases. CDR3 size: 13 residues. Germline CDR1 reads SNHLY; CDR2 reads FYNNEI. V was pared by 11 bases and J by 5 bases, with 9 bases of the junction left unmatched. The chain's CDR3 is CAREGQGGTEAFF. DNA of the CDR3: TGTGCCCGAGAGGGACAGGGAGGTACTGAAGCTTTCTTT.

V usage is TRBV14 and J usage is TRBJ2-3; no reliable D call. Germline V gene sequence: CDR1 SGHDN, CDR2 FVKESK. Trimming cost V 1 base and J 2 bases, with 10 bases left between them. The CDR3 sequence is 15 residues long. The CDR3 nucleotides are TGTGCCAGCAGCCAAGTGGCAGGATACACAGATACGCAGTATTTT. Translating gives CASSQVAGYTDTQYF. The complete variable domain, with remaining parts taken from reference TRBV14 and TRBJ2-3, reads EAGVTQFPSHSVIEKGQTVTLRCDPISGHDNLYWYRRVMGKEIKFLLHFVKESKQDESGMPNNRFLAERTGGTYSTLKVQPAELEDSGVYFCASSQVAGYTDTQYFGPGTRLTVL.

This chain uses TRBV25-1 with TRBJ1-2; a weak D match, TRBD1 (6 bases). Germline values: CDR1 MGHDK, CDR2 SYGVNS. CDR3 length: 13 residues. V was shortened by 3 bases and J by 8 bases, with 13 bases between the two germline ends. This CDR3 is CASSDRWDIGYTF. CDR3 nucleotide sequence: TGTGCCAGCAGTGACAGGTGGGACATAGGCTACACCTTC.

J is TRBJ1-5 and V is TRBV5-1; D unresolved. In germline, CDR1 is SGHRS, CDR2 YFSETQ. V lost 0 bases, J lost 3 bases, and 7 bases lay in between. CDR3 length: 14 residues. The CDR3 protein is CASSLDGDNQPQHF. The DNA for the CDR3 is TGCGCCAGCAGCTTGGACGGGGACAATCAGCCCCAGCATTTT.

The chain recombines TRBV30 with TRBJ2-7; unclear D gene. From germline, CDR1 is GTSNPN and CDR2 SVGIG (reference sequence). V lost 3 bases to trimming and J lost 4 bases, with 13 bases between them. This CDR3 has 13 amino acids. CDR3 nucleotides: TGTGCCTGGAGCCGACCCTCACCGTACGAGCAGTACTTC. Translating it yields CAWSRPSPYEQYF. The variable domain in full, completed from reference TRBV30 and TRBJ2-7, reads SQTIHQWPATLVQPVGSPLSLECTVEGTSNPNLYWYRQAAGRGLQLLFYSVGIGQISSEVPQNLSASRPQDRQFILSSKKLLLSDSGFYLCAWSRPSPYEQYFGPGTRLTVT.

The chain joins TRBV6-5 to TRBJ1-2, with 9 bases that match TRBD1. The junction had 3 bases not matched to a gene; V was cut back by 0 bases and J by 4 bases. Germline CDR1 and CDR2: MNHEY and SVGAGI. The CDR3 covers 15 residues. CDR3 DNA sequence: TGTGCCAGCAGTTACTCGGGACAGGGATTCTATGGCTACACCTTC. This gives the protein CASSYSGQGFYGYTF.

This clone was recorded only once. The V gene is TRBV19, the J gene TRBJ1-4; 7 bases agree with TRBD1. V dropped 5 bases and J dropped 8; count of bases not matched to a gene: 14. CDR1 is LNHDA, CDR2 SQIVND, per germline (reference sequence). The CDR3 covers 16 residues. CDR3 nucleotides: TGTGCCAGTAGTCTACTGACAGGGCAGAGGGACGAAAAACTGTTTTTT. Translated, it gives CASSLLTGQRDEKLFF.

This chain joins TRBV7-2 and TRBJ1-5, with TRBD1 as a possible D gene (5 bases). Looked up from germline, CDR1 is SGHTA and CDR2 is FQGNSA. The V end was cut by 6 bases, the J end by 4 bases, with 10 bases between. The CDR3 runs to 13 residues. The CDR3 region has the DNA TGTGCCAGCAGTCCGGGGGGAAATCAGCCCCAGCATTTT. It specifies CASSPGGNQPQHF.

V and J are TRBV18 and TRBJ1-1; D not resolved. CDR1 is KGHSH and CDR2 is LQKENI in the germline V gene. The ends were cut back, 4 bases at V and 0 bases at J, with 9 bases in the middle. The CDR3 contains 14 residues. The CDR3 loop is CASSLDTMNTEAFF. CDR3 nucleotides: TGTGCCAGCTCACTAGACACCATGAACACTGAAGCTTTCTTT.

The chain couples TRBV19 to TRBJ1-5, with D possibly TRBD1 on 5 matching bases. Between the trimmed V and J ends, which lost 0 bases and 5 bases, there was a span of 11 bases. Germline CDR1 LNHDA, CDR2 SQIVND (reference sequence). This CDR3 has 15 residues. For the CDR3, the DNA is TGTGCCAGTAGTATAGAGGTACGGGGGGATCAGCCCCAGCATTTT. It is translated as CASSIEVRGDQPQHF.